These 26 T cell receptor beta chains came from one sample sequenced in a study of shared T cell receptors in the human thymus (dated by TCRdb to the early 2020s). The library came from the immunoSEQ multiplex PCR assay. TCRdb holds this immuneACCESS table with in-frame rearrangements only. Some clones are missing; in checked studies, unresolved V genes explain under half, and the rest has no known cause. Counted in this sample were approximately 490,000 clones; 70% to 80% of them appeared once. Around 0.013% of the sample belongs to the ten largest clones. The same data also contributed to another study, on human thymus T cells.

The material sequenced was thymocytes. The receptors stem from a boy in the first two years of life with a congenital heart defect. Donor details come from another sample of the same person, matched by shared clones.

This chain uses TRBV30 with TRBJ2-5, with 10 bases aligning to TRBD1. The ends lost 0 bases at V and 5 bases at J; junction bases unmatched: 6. CDR1 is GTSNPN and CDR2 is SVGIG in the germline V gene (reference sequence). The CDR3 contains 15 residues. The CDR3 DNA sequence: TGTGCCTGGAGTGTACGGACAGGGGGGAAGGAGACCCAGTACTTC. Translation: CAWSVRTGGKETQYF.

The chain employs TRBV27 and TRBJ2-3, with 9 bases fitting TRBD2. The junction had 8 bases not matched to a gene; V was cut back by 4 bases and J by 6 bases. CDR1 is MNHEY and CDR2 is SMNVEV in the germline V gene (reference sequence). CDR3 length equals 15 residues. The CDR3: CASSSSTSGRDTQYF. For the CDR3, the DNA is TGTGCCAGCAGTTCCTCGACTAGCGGAAGGGATACGCAGTATTTT.

The chain combines TRBV2 with TRBJ1-5; 12 nucleotides align to TRBD1. The CDR3 has 19 amino acids. In germline, CDR1 is SNHLY, CDR2 FYNNEI. The junction had 9 bases not matched to a gene; V was cut back by 1 base and J by 2 bases. The DNA of the CDR3 is TGTGCCAGCAGTGAAGAGAGGGACAGGGGGCGTGGGGGCAATCAGCCCCAGCATTTT. Protein: CASSEERDRGRGGNQPQHF.

This rearrangement joins TRBV6-1 to TRBJ2-1; 7 bases agree with TRBD2. Germline V CDR1 and CDR2: MNHNS, SASEGT. V lost 0 bases to trimming and J lost 8 bases; unmatched junction nucleotides: 10. This CDR3 spans 16 amino acids. The CDR3 is CASSEACRGRADEQFF. CDR3 in DNA: TGTGCCAGCAGTGAAGCGTGTCGGGGGAGGGCCGATGAGCAGTTCTTC.

This rearrangement joins TRBV4-1 to TRBJ2-1, with TRBD1 matching 9 bases. Germline CDR1 MGHRA, CDR2 YSYEKL. The CDR3 covers 16 residues. Unmatched junction bases numbered 8, after V lost 3 bases and J lost 5 bases. The chain's CDR3 is CASSQPGTGSDNEQFF. In DNA, the CDR3 is TGCGCCAGCAGCCAGCCCGGGACAGGGTCCGACAATGAGCAGTTCTTC.

The rearrangement joins TRBV14 to TRBJ2-2; D might be TRBD1 (6 bases). This CDR3 contains 15 residues. The V gene lost 7 bases and the J gene lost 0 bases, with 12 bases spanning the gap. Germline CDR1 SGHDN, CDR2 FVKESK. The CDR3 sequence: CASKGEPPNTGELFF. Here the CDR3 DNA reads TGTGCCAGCAAGGGGGAGCCCCCGAACACCGGGGAGCTGTTTTTT.

This sequence joins TRBV5-1 and TRBJ2-3; 11 positions agree with TRBD2. Germline trimming cut 4 bases from V and 2 bases from J; bases unmatched to any gene: 3. Germline V gene sequence: CDR1 SGHRS, CDR2 YFSETQ. The CDR3 has 15 amino acids. CDR3 in DNA: TGCGCCAGCAGCCCTAGCGGGGGGCCCACAGATACGCAGTATTTT. It is translated as CASSPSGGPTDTQYF.

This rearrangement joins TRBV19 to TRBJ2-3; maybe TRBD2 (6 bases). Trimming removed 6 bases at V and 5 bases at J, with 21 bases between. The germline V gene encodes CDR1 LNHDA and CDR2 SQIVND (reference sequence). The CDR3 has 16 residues. The CDR3 DNA is TGTGCCAGTAGGGACGGGAGTTACAAAAAAGGAGATACGCAGTATTTT. Its protein is CASRDGSYKKGDTQYF.

The V gene is TRBV16, the J gene TRBJ2-7; no reliable D call. The CDR3 is made up of 15 amino acids. Germline V gene data show CDR1 as KGHSY and CDR2 as FQNENV. V dropped 2 bases and J dropped 0 bases, with 11 bases sitting between them. The CDR3 spells CASSQERRSSYEQYF. CDR3 bases: TGTGCCAGCAGCCAAGAGAGAAGGAGCTCCTACGAGCAGTACTTC.

The J gene is TRBJ2-3, the V gene TRBV10-3, with 14 bases lining up with TRBD2. CDR1 and CDR2 from the germline V gene are ENHRY and SYGVKD. The trim removed 6 bases at V and 4 bases at J, leaving 3 bases unmatched. The CDR3 runs 15 residues. CDR3 nucleotides: TGTGCCATCAGAGGGACTAGCGGGAGTGCAGATACGCAGTATTTT. Protein sequence: CAIRGTSGSADTQYF.

Notes on this clone: Other nucleotide sequences from this sample produce the same CDR3. This sequence joins TRBV5-4 and TRBJ1-1; TRBD1 matches 8 bases. CDR3 length equals 15 residues. Germline loops: CDR1 SGHNT, CDR2 YYREEE (reference sequence). Trimming removed 1 base from V and 4 bases from J; junction bases left unmatched: 6. The CDR3 sequence is CASSLSGQGATEAFF. The CDR3 DNA is TGTGCCAGCAGCTTGTCAGGGCAGGGGGCCACTGAAGCTTTCTTT.

The V and J genes are TRBV7-2 and TRBJ1-5, with a possible D match to TRBD1 (5 bases). CDR3 length: 15 amino acids. The V end lost 4 bases, the J end lost 1 base, and 11 bases lay between the germline ends. CDR1 SGHTA and CDR2 FQGNSA come from the germline V gene. This CDR3 reads CASSWTGGSNQPQHF. The CDR3, as DNA: TGTGCCAGCAGCTGGACGGGGGGGAGCAATCAGCCCCAGCATTTT.

This clone turned up a few times. This chain connects TRBV20-1 to TRBJ1-2, with no clear D. The V end lost 5 bases, the J end lost 8 bases, and 12 bases lay between the germline ends. This CDR3 has 11 amino acids. CDR1 is DFQATT and CDR2 is SNEGSKA in the germline V gene (reference sequence). As DNA, the CDR3 is TGCAGTGCTCGGAGGACCGGGGGCTACACCTTC. Its protein is CSARRTGGYTF.

The rearrangement uses TRBV14 and TRBJ2-1; D may be TRBD2 (6 bases). This CDR3 comprises 14 residues. The germline gives CDR1 SGHDN, CDR2 FVKESK. Trimming took off 4 bases at V and 8 bases at J, with 15 bases between the two ends. Written as DNA, the CDR3 is TGTGCCAGCAGCCCCGTCCGGGGAGGACATGAGCAGTTCTTC. It encodes CASSPVRGGHEQFF.

The chain links TRBV2 to TRBJ1-1; 11 bases are a match to TRBD1. The V segment lost 4 bases and the J segment 5 bases; nucleotides outside the gene matches: 3. Looked up from germline, CDR1 is SNHLY and CDR2 is FYNNEI. The CDR3 runs 14 residues. The CDR3 bases are TGTGCCAGCAGTGGGGACAGGGGGGTTACTGAAGCTTTCTTT. This gives the protein CASSGDRGVTEAFF.

This chain uses TRBV18 with TRBJ2-5, with a possible D match to TRBD1 (6 bases). Per germline, CDR1 KGHSH and CDR2 LQKENI. CDR3 length: 17 amino acids. Between the trimmed V and J ends, which lost 3 bases and 3 bases, there was a span of 20 bases. The CDR3 reads CASSPDYPPAGEETQYF. For the CDR3, the DNA is TGTGCCAGCTCACCCGATTATCCTCCGGCAGGGGAAGAGACCCAGTACTTC.

J is TRBJ2-5 and V is TRBV27; 7 bases are shared with TRBD1. This CDR3 has 14 residues. Germline CDR1 and CDR2: MNHEY and SMNVEV (reference sequence). Trimming took 2 bases from V and 5 from J; bases not matched to a gene: 5. This CDR3 reads CASSLIGGGETQYF. The CDR3 DNA reads TGTGCCAGCAGTTTAATAGGGGGCGGGGAGACCCAGTACTTC.

This sequence joins TRBV4-1 and TRBJ2-2; D possibly corresponds to TRBD2 (5 bases). CDR1 and CDR2 from the germline V gene are MGHRA and YSYEKL. V lost 0 bases and J 4 bases, leaving 12 bases between the germline ends. This CDR3 region has 16 residues. CDR3 protein: CASSQEMLAGTGELFF. The CDR3 region has the DNA TGCGCCAGCAGCCAAGAGATGCTGGCGGGCACCGGGGAGCTGTTTTTT.

The chain is built from TRBV7-2 and TRBJ2-7; 9 bases match TRBD2. The germline gives CDR1 SGHTA, CDR2 FQGNSA. The CDR3 extends over 15 amino acids. J gave up 6 bases and V 5 bases, and 11 bases lay outside the gene matches. CDR3 sequence: CASSVSWCGRGEQYF. CDR3 nucleotides: TGTGCCAGCAGCGTTAGTTGGTGCGGGAGGGGCGAGCAGTACTTC.

This clone was counted between two and nine times. The V call is TRBV19, the J call TRBJ2-2; TRBD2 matches 10 bases. CDR1 and CDR2 from the germline V gene are LNHDA and SQIVND (reference sequence). The CDR3 length is 16 residues. The ends lost 5 bases at V and 2 bases at J; junction bases unmatched: 5. The CDR3 loop reads CASSSGTSDNTGELFF. For the CDR3, the DNA is TGTGCCAGTAGTTCCGGGACTAGCGATAACACCGGGGAGCTGTTTTTT. Combining the CDR3 with reference TRBV19 and TRBJ2-2 gives the whole variable domain DGGITQSPKYLFRKEGQNVTLSCEQNLNHDAMYWYRQDPGQGLRLIYYSQIVNDFQKGDIAEGYSVSREKKESFPLTVTSAQKNPTAFYLCASSSGTSDNTGELFFGEGSRLTVL.

The chain couples TRBV30 to TRBJ2-1, with 11 bases matching TRBD2. V lost 0 bases, J lost 12 bases, and 10 bases stayed unmatched. Germline V lookup: CDR1 GTSNPN, CDR2 SVGIG (reference sequence). The CDR3 sequence is 15 residues long. The CDR3 bases are TGTGCCTGGAGTGTCCAGACCGTAGCGGGAGGGACGCAGTTCTTC. As protein: CAWSVQTVAGGTQFF.

This sequence joins TRBV7-9 and TRBJ2-1; D call uncertain. V lost 5 bases and J 10 bases, leaving 9 bases between the germline ends. Germline V gives CDR1 SEHNR, CDR2 FQNEAQ (reference sequence). This CDR3 region has 11 residues. The CDR3, as DNA: TGTGCCAGCAGCCACGCGATAGAGCAGTTCTTC. Its protein is CASSHAIEQFF.

V is TRBV4-1 and J is TRBJ1-4; D is ambiguous. Trimming took 6 bases from V and 4 from J, leaving 15 bases between them. Germline-derived CDR1 and CDR2 are MGHRA and YSYEKL. CDR3 length: 15 amino acids. The CDR3: CASRFVVTSNEKLFF. CDR3 DNA: TGCGCCAGCAGATTTGTAGTGACTAGTAATGAAAAACTGTTTTTT.

CDR3 region: CASSPEGQGYNEQFF. Here the CDR3 DNA reads TGTGCCAGCAGCCCCGAAGGACAGGGGTACAATGAGCAGTTCTTC. The chain couples TRBV7-8 to TRBJ2-1, with 9 positions matching TRBD1. V was pared by 5 bases and J by 4 bases, with 6 bases of the junction left unmatched. CDR3 length: 15 residues. Germline lookup yields CDR1 SGHVS and CDR2 FQNEAQ.

The V call is TRBV5-4, the J call TRBJ1-3; 9 bases are a match to TRBD1. This CDR3 spans 15 amino acids. With 4 bases clipped from V and 3 bases from J, the junction kept 5 bases outside the gene matches. Germline CDR1 and CDR2: SGHNT and YYREEE (reference sequence). This chain's CDR3 is CASSRGQGDGNTIYF. The CDR3 bases are TGTGCCAGCAGCCGGGGACAGGGTGATGGAAACACCATATATTTT.

This clone was observed a handful of times. The genes are TRBV6-4 and TRBJ2-1, with no clear D. The CDR3 totals 13 residues. Trimming stripped 5 bases from V and 6 bases from J, with 11 bases between. Germline CDR1 and CDR2: MRHNA and SNTAGT. The CDR3 DNA follows: TGTGCCAGCAGTAAGACGACTGCCAATGAGCAGTTCTTC. This codes for CASSKTTANEQFF.